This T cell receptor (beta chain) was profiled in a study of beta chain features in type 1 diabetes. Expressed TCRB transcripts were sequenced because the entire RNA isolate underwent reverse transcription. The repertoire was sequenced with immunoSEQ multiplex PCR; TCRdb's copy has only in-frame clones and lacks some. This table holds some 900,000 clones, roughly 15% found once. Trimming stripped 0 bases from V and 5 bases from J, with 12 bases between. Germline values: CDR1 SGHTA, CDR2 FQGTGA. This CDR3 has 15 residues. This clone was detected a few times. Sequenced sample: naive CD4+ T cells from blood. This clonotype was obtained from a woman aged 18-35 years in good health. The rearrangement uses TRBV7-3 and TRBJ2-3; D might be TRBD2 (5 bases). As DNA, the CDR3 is TGTGCCAGCAGCTTAACGGGAGAGCGGAGAGATACGCAGTATTTT. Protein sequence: CASSLTGERRDTQYF. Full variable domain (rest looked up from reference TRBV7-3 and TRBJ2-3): GAGVSQTPSNKVTEKGKYVELRCDPISGHTALYWYRQSLGQGPEFLIYFQGTGAADDSGLPNDRFFAVRPEGSVSTLKIQRTERGDSAVYLCASSLTGERRDTQYFGPGTRLTVL.